The text below deals with one TCR beta chain. Its cognate antigen is unknown. The data were produced by immunoSEQ multiplex PCR, yet TCRdb's version contains in-frame clones alone and is incomplete. This sample has 75,000 to 100,000 clones, with 88% found just once. This entry comes from a study of radiotherapy plus CTLA-4 blockade in lung cancer. In the study overall: In about 20% of patients, objective responses were seen; about 30% had disease control. Study findings and constraints: Alongside interferon-beta, early blood T cell clone dynamics were reportedly the best predictor of response. Blood-borne expansion of tumor-derived TCR clones followed radiotherapy plus ipilimumab.

CDR3 length: 15 residues. V gave up 1 base and J gave up 4 bases, with 11 bases separating them. Germline V gene data show CDR1 as LGHNT and CDR2 as FRNRAP. Patients with chemo-refractory metastatic non-small-cell lung cancer received focal radiation plus CTLA-4 blockade with ipilimumab. Sequencing was performed on peripheral blood, taken from a patient treated with radiotherapy plus ipilimumab. The chain links TRBV12-5 to TRBJ2-1; no clear D. This TCR was recovered from a human donor with non-small cell lung cancer that progressed on radiotherapy plus ipilimumab. CDR3 DNA sequence: TGTGCTAGTGGTTTGGGCCACGCGCTGTACAATGAGCAGTTCTTC. This translates into CASGLGHALYNEQFF.